Following are 9 T cell receptor beta chains from one sample sequenced in a study of blood T cell repertoires in COVID-19. Clones were read by immunoSEQ multiplex PCR, and TCRdb kept only the in-frame ones, dropping some. The data show roughly 350,000 clones, about nine tenths seen once. The sample taken for sequencing was peripheral blood. The receptors shown here come from an older woman with COVID-19, enrolled during active disease.

The chain is built from TRBV5-1 and TRBJ2-7; no clear D. CDR1 and CDR2 (germline): SGHRS, YFSETQ. The CDR3 has 13 amino acids. The V gene lost 2 bases and the J gene lost 3 bases, with 9 bases spanning the gap. CDR3 amino acids: CASSFAEFYEQYF. CDR3 in DNA: TGCGCCAGCAGCTTCGCAGAATTCTACGAGCAGTACTTC. Based on the CDR3 plus reference TRBV5-1 and TRBJ2-7, the full variable domain is KAGVTQTPRYLIKTRGQQVTLSCSPISGHRSVSWYQQTPGQGLQFLFEYFSETQRNKGNFPGRFSGRQFSNSRSEMNVSTLELGDSALYLCASSFAEFYEQYFGPGTRLTVT.

This clone was seen just once. V is TRBV7-3 and J is TRBJ2-3; D possibly corresponds to TRBD2 (7 bases). The CDR3 contains 20 residues. Trimming removed 2 bases at V and 8 bases at J, with 32 bases between. Germline values: CDR1 SGHTA, CDR2 FQGTGA. CDR3 loop: CASSLSPPSARRGRGSTQYF. CDR3 sequence (DNA): TGTGCCAGCAGCTTATCCCCACCATCCGCGAGGCGGGGGCGGGGATCTACGCAGTATTTT. The full variable domain, with the rest looked up from reference TRBV7-3 and TRBJ2-3, is GAGVSQTPSNKVTEKGKYVELRCDPISGHTALYWYRQSLGQGPEFLIYFQGTGAADDSGLPNDRFFAVRPEGSVSTLKIQRTERGDSAVYLCASSLSPPSARRGRGSTQYFGPGTRLTVL.

The CDR3 sequence is CASSTELHPSYEQYF. In DNA form, the CDR3 reads TGTGCCAGCAGCACTGAACTGCATCCCTCCTACGAGCAGTACTTC. The chain is built from TRBV21-1 and TRBJ2-7; the table assigns TRBD2, which was not confirmed against the DNA. TRBV21-1 is noted as a pseudogene. The CDR3 totals 15 residues.

The chain is built from TRBV4-1 and TRBJ2-5; 16 bases agree with TRBD2. Germline V gene sequence: CDR1 MGHRA, CDR2 YSYEKL. Trimming at V came to 1 base and at J to 5 bases, leaving 19 bases not matched to a gene. The CDR3 is 22 amino acids. The DNA for the CDR3 is TGCGCCAGCAGCCAAGTGGGATTTACCGGGACTAGCGGGGGGGCGGTGAGGGAGACCCAGTACTTC. It is translated as CASSQVGFTGTSGGAVRETQYF.

This chain links TRBV24-1 with TRBJ2-3; D is perhaps TRBD1 (5 bases). The germline V and J ends were trimmed by 10 bases and 1 base, with 23 bases remaining between them. The CDR3 runs 17 residues. Germline V gene sequence: CDR1 KGHDR, CDR2 SFDVKD. The CDR3 nucleotides are TGTGCCACATCCGATCTTAGGGGATTGAGCGGCACAGATACGCAGTATTTT. This sequence encodes CATSDLRGLSGTDTQYF.

The V gene is TRBV24-1, the J gene TRBJ2-2; 9 positions match TRBD2. This CDR3 has 18 amino acids. From germline, CDR1 is KGHDR and CDR2 SFDVKD. With V trimmed by 7 bases and J by 1 base, 12 bases remained unmatched. CDR3 in amino acids: CATSAASGDQRNTGELFF. CDR3 sequence (DNA): TGTGCCACCAGCGCGGCTAGCGGGGACCAAAGGAACACCGGGGAGCTGTTTTTT.

The chain is built from TRBV7-9 and TRBJ1-1; D not resolved. Germline CDR1 is SEHNR and CDR2 is FQNEAQ (reference sequence). The V gene lost 5 bases and the J gene lost 4 bases, with 14 bases spanning the gap. The CDR3 sequence is 14 residues long. CDR3 bases: TGTGCCAGCAGCCCCCAGACTGTGAGCACTGAAGCTTTCTTT. It is translated as CASSPQTVSTEAFF.

The rearrangement uses TRBV6-5 and TRBJ1-5; 9 bases line up with TRBD1. The germline gives CDR1 MNHEY, CDR2 SVGAGI. J gave up 6 bases and V 6 bases, and 9 bases lay outside the gene matches. The length of the CDR3 is 15 residues. CDR3 sequence (DNA): TGTGCCAGCAGGCCGACAGGGGGTACGGGTCAGCCCCAGCATTTT. Amino acid sequence: CASRPTGGTGQPQHF.

A single count supports this clone. The V call is TRBV1, the J call TRBJ2-5; no check of the table's D call, TRBD2, against the DNA was made. TRBV1 is a known pseudogene. This CDR3 has 20 residues. DNA of the CDR3: TGCACCAGCAGCCAAGATCAAGGTGGAGCGGGGGCCGCGGGAGTGGAGACCCAGTACTTC. Its protein product is CTSSQDQGGAGAAGVETQYF.